The rows below give T cell receptor beta chains drawn from one sample of a study of T cells in Graves' hyperthyroidism and ophthalmopathy. TCRdb redid the calling of the multiplex PCR reads with MiXCR, one entry per CDR3 protein. Of over 700,000 distinct CDR3 sequences listed, 35% to 45% are singletons. Input material: blood. These receptors were obtained from a man aged 18-30 years with Graves' hyperthyroidism. CDR3s leave out the opening cysteine and the closing phenylalanine or tryptophan.

v_gene	len	j_gene	CDR3aa
TRBV29-1	9	TRBJ2-5	SLATEETQY
TRBV11-2	12	TRBJ2-7	ASMLGPLIYEQY
TRBV7-2	12	TRBJ1-1	ASNKLTYITEAF
TRBV15	13	TRBJ2-5	ATSREGTADQPQY
TRBV25-1	13	TRBJ1-2	ASSGGSSEGYGYT
TRBV6-5	14	TRBJ1-5	ASSFLGPNFDQPQH
TRBV5-1	11	TRBJ1-1	ASSLVRGTEAF
TRBV7-2	12	TRBJ2-5	ASSPRDSQETQY
TRBV2	12	TRBJ1-4	ASSPSRANEKLF
TRBV5-8	11	TRBJ2-7	ASSGEGGLEQY
TRBV7-3	12	TRBJ1-2	ASSLTGDLRGYT
TRBV2	9	TRBJ2-3	ASTLGDTQY
TRBV29-1	10	TRBJ2-5	SQYGLQETRY
TRBV20-1	14	TRBJ2-5	SASGAGLKLGKTQY
TRBV5-1	13	TRBJ2-7	ASSLVLAGEGEQY
TRBV20-1	11	TRBJ2-7	SAGNWGSYEQY
TRBV20-1	12	TRBJ1-5	SARDVTGNQPQH
TRBV15	14	TRBJ1-3	ATSSSDRRSGNTIY
TRBV11-2	14	TRBJ1-2	ASSLDQDRGSRDYT
TRBV10-3	13	TRBJ2-5	AIKGAAGKQETQY
TRBV15	12	TRBJ1-4	ATSRQVLNEKLF
TRBV20-1	14	TRBJ2-5	SARGIWAGVEETQY
TRBV20-1	10	TRBJ2-5	RPFGTSGYKY
TRBV7-2	11	TRBJ1-6	ASRQAQDSPLH
TRBV10-1	12	TRBJ2-7	ASSDATGSYEQY
TRBV6-5	13	TRBJ1-5	ASSYGAGGDQPQH
TRBV7-2	12	TRBJ1-1	ASSFDRGSAEAF
TRBV7-6	15	TRBJ2-7	ASSLASGGPRTYEQY
TRBV9	13	TRBJ1-1	ASSVLNEGITEAF
TRBV9	17	TRBJ1-3	ASSRAVGTGVLSGNTIY